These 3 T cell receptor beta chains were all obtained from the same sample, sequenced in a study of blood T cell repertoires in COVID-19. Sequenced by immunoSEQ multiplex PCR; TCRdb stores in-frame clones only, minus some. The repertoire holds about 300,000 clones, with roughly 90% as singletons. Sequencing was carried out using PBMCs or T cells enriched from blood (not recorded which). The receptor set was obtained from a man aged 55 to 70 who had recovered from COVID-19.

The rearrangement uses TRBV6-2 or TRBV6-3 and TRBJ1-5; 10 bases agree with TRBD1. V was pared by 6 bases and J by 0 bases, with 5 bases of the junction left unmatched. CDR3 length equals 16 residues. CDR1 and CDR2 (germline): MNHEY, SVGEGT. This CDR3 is CASSRDRGRSNQPQHF. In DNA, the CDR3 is TGTGCCAGCAGCCGGGACAGGGGCCGTAGCAATCAGCCCCAGCATTTT.

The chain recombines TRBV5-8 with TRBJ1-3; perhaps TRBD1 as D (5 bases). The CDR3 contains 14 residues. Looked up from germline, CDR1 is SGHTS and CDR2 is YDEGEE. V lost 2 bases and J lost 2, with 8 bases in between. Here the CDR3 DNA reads TGTGCCAGCAGCTTTGCAGGGACTGGAAACACCATATATTTT. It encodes CASSFAGTGNTIYF. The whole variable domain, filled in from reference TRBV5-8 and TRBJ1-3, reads EAGVTQSPTHLIKTRGQQATLRCSPISGHTSVYWYQQALGLGLQFLLWYDEGEERNRGNFPPRFSGRQFPNYSSELNVNALELEDSALYLCASSFAGTGNTIYFGEGSWLTVV.

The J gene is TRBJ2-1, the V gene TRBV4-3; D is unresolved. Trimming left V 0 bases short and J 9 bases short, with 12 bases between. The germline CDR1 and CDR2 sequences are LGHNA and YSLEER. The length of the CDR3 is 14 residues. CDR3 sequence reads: CASSQDGSVLEQFF. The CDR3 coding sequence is TGCGCCAGCAGCCAAGATGGCAGTGTCCTTGAGCAGTTCTTC.